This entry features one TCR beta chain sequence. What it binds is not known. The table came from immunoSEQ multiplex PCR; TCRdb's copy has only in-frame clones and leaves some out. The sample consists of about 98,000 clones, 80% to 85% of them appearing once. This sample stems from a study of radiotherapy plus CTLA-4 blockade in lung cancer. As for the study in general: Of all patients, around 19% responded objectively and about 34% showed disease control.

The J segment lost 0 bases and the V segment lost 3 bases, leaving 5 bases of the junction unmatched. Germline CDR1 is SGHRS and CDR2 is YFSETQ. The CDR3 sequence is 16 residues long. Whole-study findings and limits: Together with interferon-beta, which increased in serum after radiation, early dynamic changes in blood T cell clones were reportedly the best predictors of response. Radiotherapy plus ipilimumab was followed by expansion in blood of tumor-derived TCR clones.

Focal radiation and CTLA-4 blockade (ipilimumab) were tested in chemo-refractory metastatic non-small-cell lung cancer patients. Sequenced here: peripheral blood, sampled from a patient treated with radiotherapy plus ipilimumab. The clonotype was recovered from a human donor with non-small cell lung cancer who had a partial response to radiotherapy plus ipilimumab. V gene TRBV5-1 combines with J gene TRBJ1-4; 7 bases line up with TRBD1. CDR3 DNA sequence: TGCGCCAGCAGCTCGGGACAGTTAGCAACTAATGAAAAACTGTTTTTT. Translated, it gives CASSSGQLATNEKLFF.